These 20 T cell receptor beta chains came from one sample sequenced in a study of tumor-infiltrating lymphocytes in localized non-small cell lung cancer. The method was immunoSEQ multiplex PCR; TCRdb's version includes in-frame clones alone and lacks a portion of them. This table holds some 17,000 clones, around 79% found once. The sequenced sample was lung tumor tissue. All receptors derive from a human donor with non-small cell lung cancer.

The chain employs TRBV19 and TRBJ1-3; no firm D call. The CDR3 covers 15 residues. Trimming stripped 0 bases from V and 5 bases from J, with 11 bases between. Germline CDR1 LNHDA, CDR2 SQIVND (reference sequence). CDR3 DNA: TGTGCCAGTAGTATAGATGGAAACAGAAGAAACACCATATATTTT. Its translation is CASSIDGNRRNTIYF.

The chain recombines TRBV6-5 with TRBJ2-3; D may be TRBD1 (5 bases). The CDR3 is 13 residues long. In germline, CDR1 is MNHEY, CDR2 SVGAGI. The V end lost 7 bases, the J end lost 2 bases, and 10 bases lay between the germline ends. CDR3 loop: CASTEGDTDTQYF. The CDR3 coding sequence is TGTGCCAGCACGGAAGGGGACACAGATACGCAGTATTTT.

V is TRBV5-1 and J is TRBJ2-5; D not certain. The CDR3 is 10 amino acids. Trimming took off 7 bases at V and 1 base at J, with 2 bases between the two ends. Germline V gene lookup returns CDR1 SGHRS and CDR2 YFSETQ. CDR3 nucleotides: TGCGCCAGCGGCCAAGAGACCCAGTACTTC. Protein sequence: CASGQETQYF.

V is TRBV7-2 and J is TRBJ1-1; weak D call: TRBD1 (5 bases). Germline loops: CDR1 SGHTA, CDR2 FQGNSA. The CDR3 length is 14 residues. Trimming removed 2 bases at V and 1 base at J, with 8 bases between. The CDR3 reads CASSLNTGNTEAFF. The DNA of the CDR3 is TGTGCCAGCAGCTTAAATACAGGGAACACTGAAGCTTTCTTT.

The sample holds a few counts of this clone. This sequence joins TRBV6-4 and TRBJ1-5; D gene uncertain. V dropped 4 bases and J dropped 3 bases, with 13 bases sitting between them. Germline CDR1 is MRHNA and CDR2 is SNTAGT. This CDR3 contains 15 residues. CDR3 coding DNA: TGTGCCAGCAGTGCCCTTCCAGGAATCAATCAGCCCCAGCATTTT. Amino acid sequence: CASSALPGINQPQHF.

The CDR3 sequence: CASSVQGFDGYTF. The CDR3, as DNA: TGTGCCAGCAGCGTACAGGGGTTTGATGGCTACACCTTC. The chain couples TRBV11-2 to TRBJ1-2, with 7 positions matching TRBD1. The CDR3 is 13 residues long. Germline CDR1 SGHAT, CDR2 FQNNGV. V shed 5 bases, J shed 6 bases, and the junction held 6 bases outside the gene matches.

The rearrangement joins TRBV29-1 to TRBJ2-3, with D perhaps given as TRBD1 or TRBD2 (5 bases each). The CDR3 covers 12 residues. Germline V gene sequence: CDR1 SQVTM, CDR2 ANQGSEA. V lost 6 bases and J 4 bases, leaving 11 bases between the germline ends. The chain's CDR3 is CSVGTAADTQYF. DNA of the CDR3: TGCAGCGTCGGGACCGCGGCAGATACGCAGTATTTT.

The rearrangement joins TRBV4-1 to TRBJ1-5; 10 nucleotides agree with TRBD1. V was pared by 0 bases and J by 7 bases, with 6 bases of the junction left unmatched. CDR1 is MGHRA, CDR2 YSYEKL, per germline. This CDR3 contains 16 residues. The CDR3 here is CASSQDPGQGVQPQHF. DNA of the CDR3: TGCGCCAGCAGCCAAGATCCTGGACAGGGGGTACAGCCCCAGCATTTT.

The rearrangement joins TRBV19 to TRBJ1-4; TRBD1 aligns across 8 bases. The germline V gene has CDR1 LNHDA and CDR2 SQIVND (reference sequence). The trim removed 3 bases at V and 10 bases at J, leaving 10 bases unmatched. The CDR3 totals 15 residues. CDR3 in DNA: TGTGCCAGTAGTATTTTGACAGGGGAATTTGGAAAACTGTTTTTT. Its translation is CASSILTGEFGKLFF.

This clone is categorized as medium-sized. The genes are TRBV7-2 and TRBJ2-7; no firm D call. Germline V gene lookup returns CDR1 SGHTA and CDR2 FQGNSA. The CDR3 is 13 amino acids. V was trimmed by 6 bases and J by 9 bases, leaving 18 bases between them. The CDR3 region is CASSPDQGLMQYF. In DNA form, the CDR3 reads TGTGCCAGCAGTCCAGACCAAGGTTTAATGCAGTACTTC.

This chain joins TRBV6-1 and TRBJ2-5, with 8 bases identical to TRBD1. V shed 5 bases, J shed 11 bases, and the junction held 7 bases outside the gene matches. The CDR3 has 12 amino acids. Germline V gene lookup returns CDR1 MNHNS and CDR2 SASEGT. The CDR3 loop reads CASSFLQGEQYF. DNA of the CDR3: TGTGCCAGCAGTTTCTTACAGGGGGAGCAGTACTTC.

The gene calls are TRBV7-8 and TRBJ1-1; 7 bases fit TRBD1. Trimming took 4 bases from V and 0 from J; bases not matched to a gene: 5. CDR3 length: 15 residues. CDR1 is SGHVS and CDR2 is FQNEAQ in the germline V gene. CDR3 region: CASSSQGVMNTEAFF. CDR3 nucleotide sequence: TGTGCCAGCAGCTCGCAGGGGGTGATGAACACTGAAGCTTTCTTT.

This clone occurred a few times. The genes are TRBV18 and TRBJ1-2; 9 nucleotides agree with TRBD1. Per germline, CDR1 KGHSH and CDR2 LQKENI. V was pared by 2 bases and J by 6 bases, with 7 bases of the junction left unmatched. The CDR3 is 15 residues long. CDR3: CASSPFRDREDGYTF. The CDR3, as DNA: TGTGCCAGCTCACCATTCAGGGACAGGGAAGATGGCTACACCTTC.

V gene TRBV6-4 combines with J gene TRBJ1-1; D is undetermined. This CDR3 contains 13 residues. Trimming shortened V by 0 bases and J by 1 base, and 3 bases separated the two germline ends. The germline CDR1 and CDR2 sequences are MRHNA and SNTAGT. CDR3 DNA sequence: TGTGCCAGCAGTGACTCGCAGAACACTGAAGCTTTCTTT. It codes for CASSDSQNTEAFF.

In nucleotides, the CDR3 is TGTGCCAGCACCCAGAGCCAGCGGGAGGTTCAGCGGAATGAGCAGTTCTTC. It specifies CASTQSQREVQRNEQFF. The V and J genes are TRBV4-2 and TRBJ2-1; 9 nucleotides agree with TRBD2. The length of the CDR3 is 17 residues. The V gene's germline CDR1 is LGHNA and CDR2 YNFKEQ. V trimming: 7 bases; J trimming: 7 bases; junction bases outside the gene matches: 17.

The rearrangement joins TRBV18 to TRBJ2-7; TRBD1 is a possible D gene (5 bases). The CDR3 consists of 14 residues. The V and J ends lost 2 bases and 3 bases respectively, with 11 bases between them. Germline V gives CDR1 KGHSH, CDR2 LQKENI. CDR3 sequence: CASSPNGHGYEQYF. DNA for the CDR3: TGTGCCAGCTCACCAAACGGACACGGCTACGAGCAGTACTTC.

In its sample, this clone is medium-sized. This chain joins TRBV28 and TRBJ1-5, with 7 nucleotides matching TRBD1. This CDR3 has 15 amino acids. Germline loops: CDR1 MDHEN, CDR2 SYDVKM. V lost 7 bases and J lost 7; bases outside the gene matches: 13. This CDR3 is CASTLGLIQGQPQHF. CDR3 DNA sequence: TGTGCCAGCACCCTCGGCCTAATACAGGGGCAGCCCCAGCATTTT. The variable domain in full, completed from reference TRBV28 and TRBJ1-5, reads DVKVTQSSRYLVKRTGEKVFLECVQDMDHENMFWYRQDPGLGLRLIYFSYDVKMKEKGDIPEGYSVSREKKERFSLILESASTNQTSMYLCASTLGLIQGQPQHFGDGTRLSIL.

This chain joins TRBV5-6 and TRBJ1-1; D ambiguous. Germline V CDR1 and CDR2: SGHDT, YYEEEE. This CDR3 has 13 residues. V was trimmed by 2 bases and J by 7 bases, leaving 12 bases between them. The CDR3 bases are TGTGCCAGCAGCTTCGCAGATGGGTTTGAAGCTTTCTTT. This codes for CASSFADGFEAFF.

The chain links TRBV29-1 to TRBJ2-3; D ambiguous. The length of the CDR3 is 11 residues. Trimming removed 0 bases from V and 4 bases from J, with 2 bases in between. From germline, CDR1 is SQVTM and CDR2 ANQGSEA. The CDR3 reads CSVEEADTQYF. As DNA, the CDR3 is TGCAGCGTTGAAGAGGCAGATACGCAGTATTTT.

V is TRBV5-6 and J is TRBJ2-1; TRBD2 might be the D (6 bases). Germline CDR1 reads SGHDT; CDR2 reads YYEEEE. CDR3 size: 15 residues. V shed 0 bases and J shed 8 bases, with 15 bases lying between them. The CDR3 protein is CASSLDAGSGDEQFF. The CDR3 nucleotides read TGTGCCAGCAGCTTGGACGCGGGCTCGGGGGATGAGCAGTTCTTC.